These 18 T cell receptor beta chains came from one sample sequenced in a study of vaccination effects on CD4 cells after COVID-19 (dated 2022 in TCRdb). In the ViraFEST assay, PBMC were stimulated with viral peptide pools, and TCR sequencing was then used to find antigen-specific CD4+ T cell clonotypes based on their expansion. After 10 days of culture, CD4+ T cells were isolated with the EasySep CD4+ T cell isolation kit. None of the healthy vaccine recipients had a prior SARS-CoV-2 infection, which was confirmed by nucleocapsid antibody tests that came back negative both before and after vaccination. Antigen specificity for these receptors is unknown. Library construction relied on the immunoSEQ multiplex PCR assay. As stored in TCRdb, this immuneACCESS dataset retains in-frame rearrangements with V and J assigned. A fraction of the clones does not appear; measured against another copy, unresolved V genes explain less than half of the discrepancy, and the remainder lacks a known reason. Present in this sample are tens of thousands of clones, around 69% of which were seen just once. The top ten hold about 3% of the sample.

The input for sequencing was CD4+ T cells from PBMCs cultured with HCoV-NL63 spike peptides, taken before COVID-19 vaccination. This specimen's cell subset or site label, per the study, means: HCoV-NL63 spike overlapping peptide pool stimulation. The receptors originated from a human donor who received a COVID-19 vaccine.

V gene TRBV14 combines with J gene TRBJ1-2; D remains unclear. This CDR3 has 17 residues. V lost 0 bases and J 8 bases, leaving 22 bases between the germline ends. Germline assignment: CDR1 SGHDN and CDR2 FVKESK. The CDR3 loop reads CASSQDRGQVQFYGYTF. In nucleotides, the CDR3 is TGTGCCAGCAGCCAAGATCGAGGGCAAGTCCAATTCTACGGCTACACCTTC.

V is TRBV7-3 and J is TRBJ2-3; TRBD1 matches at 8 bases. Germline CDR1 is SGHTA and CDR2 is FQGTGA. This CDR3 has 16 residues. The trim removed 0 bases at V and 3 bases at J, leaving 5 bases unmatched. The CDR3 region is CASSLTSGGATDTQYF. CDR3 nucleotides: TGTGCCAGCAGCTTAACGTCAGGGGGCGCAACAGATACGCAGTATTTT.

This clone occurred a few times. The chain recombines TRBV5-1 with TRBJ1-6; D is uncertain. Germline-derived CDR1 and CDR2 are SGHRS and YFSETQ. With 1 base removed from V and 2 bases from J, the gap between germline ends came to 13 bases. The length of the CDR3 is 17 residues. The DNA of the CDR3 is TGCGCCAGCAGCTTGAATTTGCCGAACGCCTATAATTCACCCCTCCACTTT. Its protein is CASSLNLPNAYNSPLHF.

The chain's CDR3 is CASSPTSGGFGELFF. CDR3 sequence (DNA): TGCGCCAGCAGCCCTACTAGCGGGGGATTCGGGGAGCTGTTTTTT. The chain has TRBV5-1 and TRBJ2-2; 11 nucleotides agree with TRBD2. The CDR3 contains 15 residues. Trimming cost V 4 bases and J 7 bases; bases outside gene matches: 6. Germline lookup yields CDR1 SGHRS and CDR2 YFSETQ.

The chain employs TRBV7-2 and TRBJ2-5, with 10 bases fitting TRBD2. Germline V lookup: CDR1 SGHTA, CDR2 FQGNSA. Germline trimming cut 4 bases from V and 9 bases from J; bases unmatched to any gene: 8. This CDR3 region has 14 residues. The DNA for the CDR3 is TGTGCCAGCAGCTCGACTAGCGGGTTTGGGGCCCAGTACTTC. Amino acid sequence: CASSSTSGFGAQYF.

V is TRBV5-8 and J is TRBJ2-5; 12 nucleotides match TRBD2. CDR3 length equals 18 residues. Per the germline V gene, CDR1 is SGHTS and CDR2 is YDEGEE. The V and J ends lost 7 bases and 1 base, in that order; junction bases with no gene match: 14. The CDR3 is CASPTGLAGGPTQETQYF. The CDR3 DNA is TGTGCCAGCCCCACCGGTCTAGCGGGGGGGCCGACCCAAGAGACCCAGTACTTC.

The V call is TRBV2, the J call TRBJ1-1; 11 bases agree with TRBD1. V lost 8 bases to trimming and J lost 3 bases; unmatched junction nucleotides: 5. There are 14 residues in the CDR3. Germline V gene data show CDR1 as SNHLY and CDR2 as FYNNEI. CDR3 amino acids: CASGGDRGYTEAFF. The CDR3 nucleotides are TGTGCCAGCGGCGGGGACAGGGGGTACACTGAAGCTTTCTTT.

The chain uses TRBV24-1 and TRBJ1-5; 9 nucleotides agree with TRBD1. Germline CDR1 is KGHDR and CDR2 is SFDVKD. The CDR3 totals 13 residues. V was clipped by 9 bases and J by 8 bases; unmatched bases: 7. CDR3 coding DNA: TGTGCCACCCAGGACAGGGGAACGGAGCCCCAGCATTTT. This sequence encodes CATQDRGTEPQHF.

The CDR3: CASSLATGFQSEKLFF. The DNA of the CDR3 is TGTGCCAGCAGCTTAGCAACTGGTTTCCAGAGTGAAAAACTGTTTTTT. The rearrangement links TRBV7-9 to TRBJ1-4; D ambiguous. The germline gives CDR1 SEHNR, CDR2 FQNEAQ (reference sequence). V was trimmed by 0 bases and J by 7 bases, leaving 15 bases between them. This CDR3 is built from 16 residues. Full variable domain (remainder filled in from reference TRBV7-9 and TRBJ1-4): DTGVSQNPRHKITKRGQNVTFRCDPISEHNRLYWYRQTLGQGPEFLTYFQNEAQLEKSRLLSDRFSAERPKGSFSTLEIQRTEQGDSAMYLCASSLATGFQSEKLFFGSGTQLSVL.

V and J are TRBV4-2 and TRBJ1-2; the D gene is possibly TRBD1 (6 bases). The CDR3 is 17 residues long. Trimming cost V 3 bases and J 4 bases, with 21 bases left between them. Germline lookup yields CDR1 LGHNA and CDR2 YNFKEQ. CDR3 DNA: TGTGCCAGCAGCCAGTATAACAGGGACGGAGCGGGCTATGGCTACACCTTC. Translation: CASSQYNRDGAGYGYTF.

The chain joins TRBV15 to TRBJ1-1; D is possibly TRBD1 (6 bases). CDR3 length: 15 amino acids. Germline CDR1 reads LNHNV; CDR2 reads YYDKDF (reference sequence). Trimming took off 0 bases at V and 5 bases at J, with 13 bases between the two ends. The CDR3 nucleotides read TGTGCCACCAGCAGAGAGCCGTCGGGGGCGACTGAAGCTTTCTTT. Amino acid sequence: CATSREPSGATEAFF.

The V and J genes are TRBV6-5 and TRBJ2-7; D is unresolved. The CDR3 is 14 residues long. In germline, CDR1 is MNHEY, CDR2 SVGAGI. Trimming took 10 bases from V and 3 from J, leaving 19 bases between them. The CDR3 sequence: CATKRRAPDYEQYV. CDR3 DNA: TGTGCCACAAAACGACGTGCCCCTGACTACGAGCAGTACGTC.

The chain has TRBV6-1 and TRBJ1-5; unclear D gene. There are 13 residues in the CDR3. V lost 3 bases and J 5 bases, leaving 8 bases between the germline ends. The germline CDR1 and CDR2 sequences are MNHNS and SASEGT. The CDR3 protein is CASSEGRDQPQHF. In DNA form, the CDR3 reads TGTGCCAGCAGTGAGGGGAGGGATCAGCCCCAGCATTTT.

This chain links TRBV18 with TRBJ1-2; maybe TRBD1 (5 bases). Deletions cut 3 bases from V and 4 bases from J, with 21 bases between. Germline CDR1 is KGHSH and CDR2 is LQKENI. This CDR3 spans 17 amino acids. CDR3 nucleotides: TGTGCCAGCTCACCGGGGACGGGACGAGGTACCCCCTATGGCTACACCTTC. It translates to CASSPGTGRGTPYGYTF.

The chain couples TRBV5-4 to TRBJ1-1; D is undetermined. Germline values: CDR1 SGHNT, CDR2 YYREEE (reference sequence). Trimming removed 0 bases from V and 0 bases from J, with 6 bases in between. This CDR3 region has 14 residues. DNA of the CDR3: TGTGCCAGCAGCTTGGGGGGTATGAACACTGAAGCTTTCTTT. This encodes CASSLGGMNTEAFF.

This sequence joins TRBV18 and TRBJ2-2; 8 bases line up with TRBD1. Looked up from germline, CDR1 is KGHSH and CDR2 is LQKENI. CDR3 length: 16 amino acids. The J segment lost 5 bases and the V segment lost 6 bases, leaving 11 bases of the junction unmatched. Written as DNA, the CDR3 is TGTGCCAGCTCGCAGGACAGGGCTGTTTTTACCGGGGAGCTGTTTTTT. Its protein is CASSQDRAVFTGELFF.

This clone was seen a handful of times. The chain couples TRBV5-1 to TRBJ1-3; D not certain. CDR1 is SGHRS and CDR2 is YFSETQ in the germline V gene. CDR3 length equals 15 residues. Trimming left V 0 bases short and J 4 bases short, with 11 bases between. The CDR3 sequence is CASSLGPGSGNTIYF. The CDR3 DNA is TGCGCCAGCAGCTTGGGTCCGGGTTCCGGAAACACCATATATTTT.

V is TRBV18 and J is TRBJ1-6, with no clear D. Germline CDR1 reads KGHSH; CDR2 reads LQKENI. Trimming removed 2 bases at V and 0 bases at J, with 11 bases between. CDR3 length: 17 residues. The CDR3 protein is CASSPTVLSSYNSPLHF. For the CDR3, the DNA is TGTGCCAGCTCACCAACAGTCCTCAGCTCCTATAATTCACCCCTCCACTTT. The full variable domain, its missing parts supplied by reference TRBV18 and TRBJ1-6, is NAGVMQNPRHLVRRRGQEARLRCSPMKGHSHVYWYRQLPEEGLKFMVYLQKENIIDESGMPKERFSAEFPKEGPSILRIQQVVRGDSAAYFCASSPTVLSSYNSPLHFGNGTRLTVT.